This is a list of T cell receptor beta chains from one sample in a study of blood T cell repertoires in COVID-19. Assay used: immunoSEQ multiplex PCR; TCRdb lists only in-frame clones, some missing. The sample consists of about 120,000 clones, 78% of them appearing once. The sample was peripheral blood. These receptors originate from a man in his 70s with acute or convalescent COVID-19. The CDR3 runs from the conserved cysteine through the conserved F or W. D genes are given only for firm matches. Size is omitted from some rows. Given values are once, few, many or a class for expanded clones.

cdr3_nt,cdr3_aa,clone_size,j_call,v_call,d_call
TGTGCCAGCAGCTTCCAGGGAACTACGTATGGCTACACCTTC,CASSFQGTTYGYTF,NA,TRBJ1-2,TRBV7-9,NA
TGTGCCAGCAGCCCACGTCAGGGGGCTGAAGCTTTCTTT,CASSPRQGAEAFF,NA,TRBJ1-1,TRBV12-3/TRBV12-4,TRBD1
TGTGCCAGCAGCCGAGAGGGGCCGGCAGAGACCCAGTACTTC,CASSREGPAETQYF,once,TRBJ2-5,TRBV3-1/TRBV3-2,NA
TGTGCCAGCAGCCGACGGACAGGGGGCAATGAGCAGTTCTTC,CASSRRTGGNEQFF,NA,TRBJ2-1,TRBV11-3,TRBD1
TGTGCTAGTGGTTTGGTAATAGCGAACAATGAGCAGTTCTTC,CASGLVIANNEQFF,NA,TRBJ2-1,TRBV12-5,NA
TGTGCCAGCAGTTACGGTAACTCTGAGAGGTATGGCTACACCTTC,CASSYGNSERYGYTF,NA,TRBJ1-2,TRBV6-2/TRBV6-3,NA
TGTGCCATCAGTGGGGAGAATAATTCACCCCTCCACTTT,CAISGENNSPLHF,NA,TRBJ1-6,TRBV10-3,NA
TGTGCCAGCAGTCTTCTGGAGCTCTACAATGAGCAGTTCTTC,CASSLLELYNEQFF,NA,TRBJ2-1,TRBV7-8,NA
TGTGCCAGCAGCCAAGTGGGACTAGCCCGCACCGGGGAGCTGTTTTTT,CASSQVGLARTGELFF,NA,TRBJ2-2,TRBV3-1/TRBV3-2,TRBD2
TGTGCCAGCGACCCGGGACTAGCTGGGGAGCAGTACTTC,CASDPGLAGEQYF,NA,TRBJ2-7,TRBV7-2,TRBD2
TGTGCCAGCAGCTTAGACCGGGGTACTAATGAAAAACTGTTTTTT,CASSLDRGTNEKLFF,NA,TRBJ1-4,TRBV7-9,NA
TGTGCCAGCCAAATGACAGGGGCAACTAATGAAAAACTGTTTTTT,CASQMTGATNEKLFF,NA,TRBJ1-4,TRBV5-4,TRBD1
TGTGCCAGCAGCCAAGGGCGGGGGTCGTACAATGAGCAGTTCTTC,CASSQGRGSYNEQFF,once,TRBJ2-1,TRBV3-1/TRBV3-2,TRBD2
TGTGCCAGCAGCCTTTTGGACAGTAACTATGGCTACACCTTC,CASSLLDSNYGYTF,NA,TRBJ1-2,TRBV7-8,NA
TGCGCCAGCAGCCAAGTTGAACTTACTCCCTACAATGAGCAGTTCTTC,CASSQVELTPYNEQFF,NA,TRBJ2-1,TRBV4-1,NA
TGTGCCAGCAGTTACTCGAGGTCCGGGATAAACTATGGCTACACCTTC,CASSYSRSGINYGYTF,few,TRBJ1-2,TRBV6-2/TRBV6-3,NA
TGCGCCAGCAGCCAAACCGGGACTGAAGCTTTCTTT,CASSQTGTEAFF,few,TRBJ1-1,TRBV4-1,NA
TGTGCCAGCAGCCCGGGAGGGATGAACACTGAAGCTTTCTTT,CASSPGGMNTEAFF,few,TRBJ1-1,TRBV9,NA
TGTGCCAGCAGTTACGGTCAGGGGGATACTCGGGGTACGCAGTATTTT,CASSYGQGDTRGTQYF,NA,TRBJ2-3,TRBV6-2/TRBV6-3,TRBD1
TGTGCCTGGAGTGTCCGAGCAGAGCAGTACTTC,CAWSVRAEQYF,NA,TRBJ2-7,TRBV30,NA
TGTGCCAGCAGCGCGACCACGATGGGGGGGACTGAAGCTTTCTTT,CASSATTMGGTEAFF,NA,TRBJ1-1,TRBV7-9,NA
TGCAGCGTTCCCAGGGGGGATGGCTACACCTTC,CSVPRGDGYTF,NA,TRBJ1-2,TRBV29-1,TRBD1
TGTGCCAGCAGCACTGCCCCTTGGGGGGGGGCGAAAGAGACCCAGTACTTC,CASSTAPWGGAKETQYF,few,TRBJ2-5,TRBV5-5,NA
TGTGCCAGCAGTTACACAGGGTCTGATAATTCACCCCTCCACTTT,CASSYTGSDNSPLHF,few,TRBJ1-6,TRBV6-2/TRBV6-3,NA
TGTGCCAGTAGTGCTCTGGGGGGGTTTTCGGGAAACACCATATATTTT,CASSALGGFSGNTIYF,NA,TRBJ1-3,TRBV19,NA
TGTGCCAGCAGCCGCCCGCCGGGACAGGCCCTTTCACCCCTCCACTTT,CASSRPPGQALSPLHF,NA,TRBJ1-6,TRBV3-1/TRBV3-2,TRBD1
TGTGCCTGGGGTTCCCACGGTGCCGCGCCGAGCTATGGCTACACCTTC,CAWGSHGAAPSYGYTF,NA,TRBJ1-2,TRBV30,NA
TGTGCCAGCAGTTTCCTGACAGCCTTTGATGGTGAAGCTTTCTTT,CASSFLTAFDGEAFF,many,TRBJ1-1,TRBV6-2/TRBV6-3,NA
TGTGCCAGTAGGGGGTTAGGGGCGAGCAGCTCCTACAATGAGCAGTTCTTC,CASRGLGASSSYNEQFF,NA,TRBJ2-1,TRBV19,NA
TGCGCCAGCAGCTTGGACCAGGGGGGACAGCCCCAGCATTTT,CASSLDQGGQPQHF,NA,TRBJ1-5,TRBV5-1,TRBD1
TGTGCTAGTGGTTTAGCCTCGGGACTAGCGGGGGACCACTACGAGCAGTACTTC,CASGLASGLAGDHYEQYF,once,TRBJ2-7,TRBV12-5,TRBD2
TGCGCCAGCAGCCCAACCATAATAGCGGAAGATTACAATGAGCAGTTCTTC,CASSPTIIAEDYNEQFF,NA,TRBJ2-1,TRBV4-3,NA
TGTGCCAGTAGTATTCAAGACACGTCCTATGGCTACACCTTC,CASSIQDTSYGYTF,few,TRBJ1-2,TRBV19,NA
TGCGCCAGCAGCTCCGGGACAGTCCCCTACGAGCAGTACTTC,CASSSGTVPYEQYF,NA,TRBJ2-7,TRBV5-1,TRBD1
TGTGCCATCAGTGGAGGGAGGGGCTACGAGCAGTACTTC,CAISGGRGYEQYF,NA,TRBJ2-7,TRBV10-3,TRBD2
TGTGCTAGCAGCTTAATTCCTAGCGGGGGGGATACGCAGTATTTT,CASSLIPSGGDTQYF,NA,TRBJ2-3,TRBV7-7,TRBD2
TGTGCCAGCAGCTTAAGGGACAGGGCCCCCTACGAGCAGTACTTC,CASSLRDRAPYEQYF,NA,TRBJ2-7,TRBV7-2,TRBD1